Presented here are 5 T cell receptor beta chains from one specimen sequenced in a study of T cells in narcolepsy. Sequencing was performed with immunoSEQ multiplex PCR; in TCRdb, only in-frame clones are kept and a portion is missing. This sample has more than 25,000 clones, with 75% to 85% found just once. The sequenced material came from memory (CD45RA-) CD4+ T cells from blood. The source of these receptors is a human donor in good health.

The V and J genes are TRBV2 and TRBJ2-5, with D tentatively TRBD2 (6 bases). This CDR3 comprises 13 residues. Germline loops: CDR1 SNHLY, CDR2 FYNNEI. Trimming pared 7 bases from V and 7 bases from J, leaving 16 bases between. The CDR3: CASTLGREGTQYF. In nucleotides, the CDR3 is TGTGCCAGCACCTTGGGGCGGGAAGGGACCCAGTACTTC.

This clone was seen more than once but under ten times. This chain connects TRBV9 to TRBJ2-5, with 10 bases lining up with TRBD2. Trimming cost V 2 bases and J 1 base; bases outside gene matches: 5. Looked up from germline, CDR1 is SGDLS and CDR2 is YYNGEE. The CDR3 consists of 16 residues. CDR3 sequence: CASSVGLAGAQETQYF. In DNA, the CDR3 is TGTGCCAGCAGCGTCGGCCTAGCGGGGGCCCAAGAGACCCAGTACTTC.

This clone is a singleton in its sample. The CDR3 region is CASGGLPGAQPQHF. The CDR3 coding sequence is TGTGCCTCTGGAGGTCTACCAGGGGCCCAGCCCCAGCATTTT. V gene TRBV30 combines with J gene TRBJ1-5; perhaps TRBD1 as D (6 bases). The V and J ends lost 7 bases and 7 bases respectively, with 20 bases between them. The CDR3 consists of 14 residues. Germline CDR1 GTSNPN, CDR2 SVGIG (reference sequence).

This chain links TRBV19 with TRBJ2-5; 10 bases match TRBD2. Trimming at V came to 1 base and at J to 1 base, leaving 3 bases not matched to a gene. Germline V gene lookup returns CDR1 LNHDA and CDR2 SQIVND (reference sequence). The CDR3 consists of 16 residues. The CDR3 here is CASSIGIAGGQETQYF. As DNA, the CDR3 is TGTGCCAGTAGTATAGGGATAGCGGGGGGCCAAGAGACCCAGTACTTC.

This clone was detected only once. The chain employs TRBV7-2 and TRBJ1-2; 8 bases match TRBD1. From germline, CDR1 is SGHTA and CDR2 FQGNSA. This CDR3 has 14 amino acids. The V segment lost 5 bases and the J segment 4 bases; nucleotides outside the gene matches: 6. The CDR3 here is CASSPGQGGYGYTF. The CDR3 region has the DNA TGTGCCAGCAGCCCAGGACAGGGCGGCTATGGCTACACCTTC.